This T cell receptor beta chain was recovered during a study of CD8 T cells in Susac syndrome. The length of the CDR3 is 13 residues. V was clipped by 5 bases and J by 4 bases, with 13 bases between them. Germline assignment: CDR1 DFQATT and CDR2 SNEGSKA (reference sequence). Reverse transcription of roughly 0.5 to 1 ug RNA was performed with random hexamers. TCRdb re-analysed the immunoSEQ multiplex PCR reads in MiXCR, keeping a single row per CDR3 protein. Of a few hundred thousand distinct CDR3 sequences detected, around 95% appear once; the ten largest clones hold 0.075% to 0.095%. The sequencing input was CD4+ T cells from PBMCs. This TCR derives from a human donor with multiple sclerosis. The V call is TRBV20-1, the J call TRBJ2-3; D not resolved. In DNA form, the CDR3 reads TGCAGTGCTTCTACGCCCGTGCCAGATACGCAGTATTTT. Its protein is CSASTPVPDTQYF.